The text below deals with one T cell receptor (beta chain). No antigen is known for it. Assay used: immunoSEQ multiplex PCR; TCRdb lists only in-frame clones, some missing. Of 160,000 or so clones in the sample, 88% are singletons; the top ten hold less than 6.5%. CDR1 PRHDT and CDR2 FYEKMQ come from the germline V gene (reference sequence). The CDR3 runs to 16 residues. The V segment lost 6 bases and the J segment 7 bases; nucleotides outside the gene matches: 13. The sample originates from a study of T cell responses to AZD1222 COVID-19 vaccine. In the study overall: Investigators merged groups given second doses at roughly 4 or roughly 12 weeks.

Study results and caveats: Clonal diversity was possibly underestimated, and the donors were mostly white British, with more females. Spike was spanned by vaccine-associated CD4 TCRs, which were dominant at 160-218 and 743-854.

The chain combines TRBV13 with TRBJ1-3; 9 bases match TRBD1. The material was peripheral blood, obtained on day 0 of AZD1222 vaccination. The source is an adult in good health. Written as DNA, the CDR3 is TGTGCCAGCAGAGACCTAGGACAGGGGTTACAGAACACCATATATTTT. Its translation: CASRDLGQGLQNTIYF. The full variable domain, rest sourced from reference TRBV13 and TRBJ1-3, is AAGVIQSPRHLIKEKRETATLKCYPIPRHDTVYWYQQGPGQDPQFLISFYEKMQSDKGSIPDRFSAQQFSDYHSELNMSSLELGDSALYFCASRDLGQGLQNTIYFGEGSWLTVV.